The source of this T cell receptor (beta chain) is a study of blood T cell repertoires in COVID-19. The CDR3 loop spans 13 amino acids. Germline V gives CDR1 SGHRS, CDR2 YFSETQ. Deletions cut 6 bases from V and 1 base from J, with 9 bases between. The repertoire was sequenced with immunoSEQ multiplex PCR; TCRdb's copy has only in-frame clones and lacks some. The sample holds about 280,000 clones, around 88% seen once. Material: peripheral blood. The chain combines TRBV5-1 with TRBJ2-3; a possible D gene is TRBD1 (5 bases). This clonotype was obtained from a man between 35 and 55 years old with acute or convalescent COVID-19. The CDR3 DNA follows: TGCGCCAGCACCGTGGGGCGCACAGATACGCAGTATTTT. It encodes CASTVGRTDTQYF.